Below, 22 T cell receptor beta chains from the same sample are listed, as sequenced in a study of cytomegalovirus exposure and HLA in healthy donors. Primers for the PCR totalled 60 Vbeta and 13 Jbeta. Produced via immunoSEQ multiplex PCR; TCRdb's table is partial and in-frame only. Its clone listing holds 70,000 or so clones. Sequenced input: PBMCs. The receptors here all came from a man aged 40-55 years in good health and CMV-seronegative.

The chain has TRBV5-4 and TRBJ2-1; 14 nucleotides align to TRBD2. The germline V gene has CDR1 SGHNT and CDR2 YYREEE (reference sequence). V was clipped by 4 bases and J by 9 bases; unmatched bases: 6. The CDR3 has 15 residues. The CDR3 sequence: CASSATSGRASEQFF. The CDR3 region has the DNA TGTGCCAGCAGCGCGACTAGCGGGAGGGCCAGTGAGCAGTTCTTC.

The chain recombines TRBV9 with TRBJ2-6, with 11 bases matching TRBD2. This CDR3 contains 20 residues. Per germline, CDR1 SGDLS and CDR2 YYNGEE. V shed 4 bases, J shed 1 base, and the junction held 13 bases outside the gene matches. The CDR3 sequence is CASSPRTGLAGVSGANVLTF. The DNA of the CDR3 is TGTGCCAGCAGCCCCCGGACAGGACTAGCGGGTGTTTCTGGGGCCAACGTCCTGACTTTC.

The chain is built from TRBV15 and TRBJ2-7, with 11 bases lining up with TRBD2. Germline lookup yields CDR1 LNHNV and CDR2 YYDKDF (reference sequence). V trimming: 5 bases; J trimming: 2 bases; junction bases outside the gene matches: 5. The CDR3 totals 15 residues. For the CDR3, the DNA is TGTGCCACCAGCGTCACTAGCGGGGGAGCCTACGAGCAGTACTTC. It translates to CATSVTSGGAYEQYF. The entire variable domain, with the rest obtained from reference TRBV15 and TRBJ2-7, is as follows: DAMVIQNPRYQVTQFGKPVTLSCSQTLNHNVMYWYQQKSSQAPKLLFHYYDKDFNNEADTPDNFQSRRPNTSFCFLDIRSPGLGDTAMYLCATSVTSGGAYEQYFGPGTRLTVT.

The chain joins TRBV5-1 to TRBJ2-7; a weak D match, TRBD1 (5 bases). CDR3 length: 13 residues. CDR1 is SGHRS and CDR2 is YFSETQ in the germline V gene. The V gene lost 7 bases and the J gene lost 7 bases, with 18 bases spanning the gap. CDR3 nucleotide sequence: TGCGCCAGCTCTTCGACAGATATTTGGGAGCAGTACTTC. Residues: CASSSTDIWEQYF.

The rearrangement joins TRBV28 to TRBJ1-2, with D unresolved. CDR3 size: 12 residues. Germline values: CDR1 MDHEN, CDR2 SYDVKM. V was clipped by 4 bases and J by 1 base, with 4 bases between them. The CDR3 protein is CASSSGNYGYTF. DNA for the CDR3: TGTGCCAGCAGTTCGGGTAACTATGGCTACACCTTC.

The chain uses TRBV25-1 and TRBJ2-1; 8 bases are shared with TRBD2. The germline gives CDR1 MGHDK, CDR2 SYGVNS. Trimming at V came to 6 bases and at J to 6 bases, leaving 7 bases not matched to a gene. There are 14 residues in the CDR3. This CDR3 reads CASSQSGTSNEQFF. The CDR3 coding sequence is TGTGCCAGCAGCCAGTCCGGGACTAGCAATGAGCAGTTCTTC.

The chain employs TRBV11-2 and TRBJ1-1, with TRBD1 as a possible D gene (6 bases). This CDR3 has 14 residues. In germline, CDR1 is SGHAT, CDR2 FQNNGV. The ends were cut back, 6 bases at V and 5 bases at J, with 16 bases in the middle. The CDR3 loop reads CASRLMGAGTEAFF. The CDR3 DNA follows: TGTGCCAGCAGACTAATGGGGGCTGGGACTGAAGCTTTCTTT.

The CDR3 spells CASSRSGVRSGIEQYF. The CDR3 region has the DNA TGTGCCAGCAGTCGTTCAGGGGTAAGGTCCGGAATAGAGCAGTACTTC. This chain joins TRBV7-2 and TRBJ2-7; maybe TRBD1 (6 bases). Trimming left V 6 bases short and J 7 bases short, with 25 bases between. Germline V CDR1 and CDR2: SGHTA, FQGNSA. This CDR3 comprises 16 residues.

This chain uses TRBV5-1 with TRBJ1-2; D remains ambiguous. Trimming stripped 8 bases from V and 0 bases from J, with 20 bases between. Germline assignment: CDR1 SGHRS and CDR2 YFSETQ. CDR3 length: 16 residues. CDR3 sequence: CASSPQVQRPNYGYTF. The CDR3 DNA follows: TGCGCCAGTAGCCCCCAAGTCCAGCGACCTAACTATGGCTACACCTTC.

The V and J genes are TRBV6-5 and TRBJ1-1; 7 bases map to TRBD1. The germline V gene has CDR1 MNHEY and CDR2 SVGAGI. The CDR3 totals 12 residues. Unmatched junction bases numbered 5, after V lost 10 bases and J lost 3 bases. In nucleotides, the CDR3 is TGTGCCACTACTACAGGGGACACTGAAGCTTTCTTT. Translating gives CATTTGDTEAFF.

This chain joins TRBV4-2 and TRBJ2-7; TRBD1 agrees at 8 bases. The germline CDR1 and CDR2 sequences are LGHNA and YNFKEQ. The V gene end was trimmed by 5 bases and the J gene end by 4 bases; junction bases not matched to a gene: 10. The CDR3 is 15 amino acids. This chain's CDR3 is CASSYNLRGQYEQYF. DNA for the CDR3: TGTGCCAGCAGCTACAATCTCAGGGGGCAGTACGAGCAGTACTTC.

CDR3 nucleotides: TGTGCCAGCAGTTTGGGTGACTCGCTGGGTCAAGAGACCCAGTACTTC. Amino acid sequence: CASSLGDSLGQETQYF. The chain combines TRBV6-5 with TRBJ2-5; D is uncertain. There are 16 residues in the CDR3. V lost 4 bases and J lost 2, with 17 bases in between. Per germline, CDR1 MNHEY and CDR2 SVGAGI.

This chain connects TRBV5-1 to TRBJ1-4; a possible D gene is TRBD1 (5 bases). Germline V gene data show CDR1 as SGHRS and CDR2 as YFSETQ. With 2 bases removed from V and 4 bases from J, the gap between germline ends came to 9 bases. The CDR3 consists of 14 residues. CDR3 protein: CASSFQGNNEKLFF. The DNA of the CDR3 is TGCGCCAGCAGCTTCCAGGGCAATAATGAAAAACTGTTTTTT.

This chain joins TRBV5-1 and TRBJ2-5; 7 bases match TRBD2. CDR1 is SGHRS and CDR2 is YFSETQ in the germline V gene. V lost 4 bases, J lost 2 bases, and 5 bases stayed unmatched. CDR3 size: 14 residues. The chain's CDR3 is CASSPGLPQETQYF. DNA of the CDR3: TGCGCCAGCAGCCCGGGACTACCTCAAGAGACCCAGTACTTC.

This chain joins TRBV4-3 and TRBJ1-2; 7 nucleotides match TRBD1. CDR1 and CDR2 (germline): LGHNA, YSLEER. The CDR3 covers 14 residues. The junction had 4 bases not matched to a gene; V was cut back by 2 bases and J by 4 bases. This chain's CDR3 is CASSQQWDSYGYTF. The CDR3 region has the DNA TGCGCCAGCAGCCAACAATGGGACAGCTATGGCTACACCTTC.

In DNA, the CDR3 is TGTGCCAGCGAAGACAGGAGGCACACTGAAGCTTTCTTT. Protein product: CASEDRRHTEAFF. This sequence joins TRBV6-6 and TRBJ1-1; weak D call: TRBD1 (6 bases). With 8 bases removed from V and 3 bases from J, the gap between germline ends came to 13 bases. Germline CDR1 reads MNHNY; CDR2 reads SVGAGI (reference sequence). This CDR3 has 13 residues.

J is TRBJ2-2 and V is TRBV2; a weak D match, TRBD2 (6 bases). The CDR3 length is 14 residues. The germline V gene has CDR1 SNHLY and CDR2 FYNNEI. Trimming shortened V by 8 bases and J by 2 bases, and 12 bases separated the two germline ends. The DNA of the CDR3 is TGTGCCAGCCTAAGACTAGAAAACACCGGGGAGCTGTTTTTT. It codes for CASLRLENTGELFF. The full variable domain, its missing parts supplied by reference TRBV2 and TRBJ2-2, is EPEVTQTPSHQVTQMGQEVILRCVPISNHLYFYWYRQILGQKVEFLVSFYNNEISEKSEIFDDQFSVERPDGSNFTLKIRSTKLEDSAMYFCASLRLENTGELFFGEGSRLTVL.

CDR3 nucleotides: TGTGCCAGCAGCTCAAGAGGGGGTGAGCAGTTCTTC. Its protein is CASSSRGGEQFF. This sequence joins TRBV9 and TRBJ2-1; TRBD1 is a possible D gene (6 bases). The V gene lost 4 bases and the J gene lost 9 bases, with 11 bases spanning the gap. Germline-derived CDR1 and CDR2 are SGDLS and YYNGEE. The CDR3 spans 12 residues.

The chain has TRBV4-2 and TRBJ1-6, with 10 bases that match TRBD1. This CDR3 has 18 amino acids. The V segment lost 0 bases and the J segment 7 bases; nucleotides outside the gene matches: 9. CDR1 and CDR2 from the germline V gene are LGHNA and YNFKEQ. The CDR3 protein is CASSQDWIGQGDNSPLHF. In DNA form, the CDR3 reads TGTGCCAGCAGCCAAGATTGGATAGGACAGGGGGACAATTCACCCCTCCACTTT.

The chain joins TRBV18 to TRBJ1-5; D not certain. Between the trimmed V and J ends, which lost 5 bases and 3 bases, there was a span of 5 bases. Germline CDR1 and CDR2: KGHSH and LQKENI. The length of the CDR3 is 12 residues. The CDR3 DNA reads as TGTGCCAGCTCATTCTTCAATCAGCCCCAGCATTTT. Amino acids: CASSFFNQPQHF.

This chain links TRBV19 with TRBJ2-5; D is possibly TRBD1 (5 bases). The CDR3 has 15 amino acids. Germline loops: CDR1 LNHDA, CDR2 SQIVND (reference sequence). V dropped 1 base and J dropped 4 bases, with 13 bases sitting between them. The CDR3 bases are TGTGCCAGTAGTATAGTAAGGGGCTTGGGAGAGACCCAGTACTTC. It translates to CASSIVRGLGETQYF.

The chain carries TRBV4-3 and TRBJ2-1, with 8 bases identical to TRBD2. In germline, CDR1 is LGHNA, CDR2 YSLEER. V was clipped by 4 bases and J by 7 bases; unmatched bases: 12. This CDR3 region has 16 residues. CDR3 in amino acids: CASSPLGGGRRNEQFF. The CDR3 DNA sequence: TGCGCCAGCAGCCCCTTGGGCGGGGGGCGCCGGAATGAGCAGTTCTTC.